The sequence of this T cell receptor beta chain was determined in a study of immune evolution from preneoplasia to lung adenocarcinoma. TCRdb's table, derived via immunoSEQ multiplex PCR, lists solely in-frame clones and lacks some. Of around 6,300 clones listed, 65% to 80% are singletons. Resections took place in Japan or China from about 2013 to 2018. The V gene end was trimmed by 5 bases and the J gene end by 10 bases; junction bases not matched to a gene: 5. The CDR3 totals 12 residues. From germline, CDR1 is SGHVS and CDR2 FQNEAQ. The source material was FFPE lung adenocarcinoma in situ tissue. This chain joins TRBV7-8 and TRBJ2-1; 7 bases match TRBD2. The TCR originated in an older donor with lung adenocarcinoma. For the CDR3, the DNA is TGTGCCAGCAGCAGCGGGACGGAGGAGCAGTTCTTC. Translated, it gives CASSSGTEEQFF.